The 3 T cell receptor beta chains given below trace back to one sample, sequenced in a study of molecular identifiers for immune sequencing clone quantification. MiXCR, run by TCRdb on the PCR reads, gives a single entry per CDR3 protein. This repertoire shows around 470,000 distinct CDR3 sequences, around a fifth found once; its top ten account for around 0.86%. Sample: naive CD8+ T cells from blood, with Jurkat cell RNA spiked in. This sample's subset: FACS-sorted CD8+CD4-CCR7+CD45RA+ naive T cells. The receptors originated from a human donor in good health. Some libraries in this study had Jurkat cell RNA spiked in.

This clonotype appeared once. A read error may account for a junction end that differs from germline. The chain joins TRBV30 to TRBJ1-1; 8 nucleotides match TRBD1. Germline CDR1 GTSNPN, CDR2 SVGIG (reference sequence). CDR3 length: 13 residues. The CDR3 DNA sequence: TGTGCCTGGAGTCTGACAGGGGCCACTGAAGCTCTCTTT. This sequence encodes CAWSLTGATEALF.

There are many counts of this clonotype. CDR3 DNA sequence: TGTGCCAGCAGTTTGGACGGGGAGAATCAGCCCCAGCATTTT. Its protein product is CASSLDGENQPQHF. The chain uses TRBV12-3 or TRBV12-4 and TRBJ1-5, with D hard to call. The length of the CDR3 is 14 residues. Between the trimmed V and J ends, which lost 3 bases and 4 bases, there was a span of 10 bases.

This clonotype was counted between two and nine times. The CDR3 loop reads CASSPIHLQPGQGNTEAFF. The CDR3 nucleotides are TGTGCCAGCAGCCCGATCCACCTACAACCCGGACAGGGCAACACTGAAGCTTTCTTT. The V and J genes are TRBV7-4 and TRBJ1-1; 8 positions agree with TRBD1. CDR1 SGHVT and CDR2 SQSDAQ come from the germline V gene. J was trimmed by 2 bases and V by 5 bases; bases with no gene match: 19. The length of the CDR3 is 19 residues.